One T cell receptor (beta chain) is described in this entry. Its antigen is still unknown. This record belongs to a study of vaccination effects on CD4 cells after COVID-19. This CDR3 has 14 amino acids. Germline V lookup: CDR1 SGHRS, CDR2 YFSETQ. After removal of 4 bases from V and 6 bases from J, the junction contained 8 bases not matched to a gene. Profiling relied on immunoSEQ multiplex PCR, and the TCRdb table lists in-frame clones only, not all of them. Altogether tens of thousands of clones are present, roughly 73% being singletons, with the ten largest covering roughly 2.3%. Study conclusions and caveats: There were few convalescent patients in the study and no early post-infection timepoints.

Following 10 days of culture, CD4+ T cells were isolated. Participants each got two BNT162b2 or mRNA-1273 vaccine doses. The sequences come from CD4+ T cells from PBMCs cultured without peptide, collected after COVID-19 vaccination. This chain connects TRBV5-1 to TRBJ2-3; TRBD2 matches 7 bases. This clonotype was obtained from a human donor who received a COVID-19 vaccine. In DNA form, the CDR3 reads TGCGCCAGCAGCCTAAGCGGGGACCACGATACGCAGTATTTT. Its translation is CASSLSGDHDTQYF.